These 23 T cell receptor beta chains came from one sample sequenced in a study of blood T cell repertoires in COVID-19. TCRdb's copy holds only in-frame clones and misses some; the assay was immunoSEQ multiplex PCR. The sample shows about 120,000 clones, around 79% of them seen only once. Sequencing input: peripheral blood. The receptor set was obtained from a middle-aged man with acute or convalescent COVID-19.

The rearrangement uses TRBV7-9 and TRBJ2-7; perhaps TRBD1 as D (5 bases). Trimming took off 2 bases at V and 0 bases at J, with 8 bases between the two ends. The CDR3 loop spans 14 amino acids. Germline V gene sequence: CDR1 SEHNR, CDR2 FQNEAQ (reference sequence). In DNA form, the CDR3 reads TGTGCCAGCAGCTTACAGGGTCTCTCCTACGAGCAGTACTTC. This codes for CASSLQGLSYEQYF. Combining the CDR3 with reference TRBV7-9 and TRBJ2-7 gives the whole variable domain DTGVSQNPRHKITKRGQNVTFRCDPISEHNRLYWYRQTLGQGPEFLTYFQNEAQLEKSRLLSDRFSAERPKGSFSTLEIQRTEQGDSAMYLCASSLQGLSYEQYFGPGTRLTVT.

The CDR3 nucleotides are TGCGCCAGCAGCCAACAAGGACTAGCGGGGGAAGCGAACACCGGGGAGCTGTTTTTT. Amino acid sequence: CASSQQGLAGEANTGELFF. The J gene is TRBJ2-2, the V gene TRBV5-1; 13 bases are shared with TRBD2. Germline V lookup: CDR1 SGHRS, CDR2 YFSETQ. V shed 4 bases, J shed 0 bases, and the junction held 9 bases outside the gene matches. This CDR3 has 19 residues.

This chain joins TRBV4-1 and TRBJ2-5; 8 nucleotides align to TRBD2. The CDR3 is made up of 17 amino acids. CDR1 and CDR2 (germline): MGHRA, YSYEKL. J lost 3 bases, V lost 4 bases, and 13 bases had no gene match. The CDR3 DNA reads TGCGCCAGCAGCCGCAAGATACAACCAGCGGGGGAAGAGACCCAGTACTTC. It is translated as CASSRKIQPAGEETQYF.

This clone was observed a few times. This chain joins TRBV7-3 and TRBJ1-4; 9 nucleotides agree with TRBD1. The ends lost 5 bases at V and 6 bases at J; junction bases unmatched: 7. Looked up from germline, CDR1 is SGHTA and CDR2 is FQGTGA. The CDR3 sequence is 15 residues long. The CDR3 region has the DNA TGTGCCAGCAGCCCAACAGGGGGCATACATGAAAAACTGTTTTTT. Protein: CASSPTGGIHEKLFF.

The chain has TRBV2 and TRBJ2-7, with TRBD2 identical over 10 bases. Germline V lookup: CDR1 SNHLY, CDR2 FYNNEI. CDR3 length: 19 amino acids. Trimming took 3 bases from V and 4 from J; bases not matched to a gene: 18. The CDR3 is CASSDQGLAIVHDAYEQYF. CDR3 coding DNA: TGTGCCAGCAGTGATCAGGGACTAGCGATCGTACACGACGCTTACGAGCAGTACTTC.

The genes are TRBV24-1 and TRBJ2-3; D call uncertain. The CDR3 is 15 residues long. Germline loops: CDR1 KGHDR, CDR2 SFDVKD. Trimming pared 3 bases from V and 5 bases from J, leaving 14 bases between. The CDR3 DNA is TGTGCCACCAGTGATATTCGAAGCTCAGGAGATACGCAGTATTTT. It translates to CATSDIRSSGDTQYF.

V usage is TRBV28 and J usage is TRBJ2-2; 9 bases align to TRBD1. The germline CDR1 and CDR2 sequences are MDHEN and SYDVKM. CDR3 size: 15 residues. V lost 4 bases, J lost 4 bases, and 4 bases stayed unmatched. The CDR3 DNA reads TGTGCCAGCAGTTGGTTGGGACAGGGCACCGGGGAGCTGTTTTTT. It is translated as CASSWLGQGTGELFF.

To note about this clone: Other nucleotide sequences from this sample produce the same CDR3. The chain combines TRBV6-5 with TRBJ1-5; D possibly corresponds to TRBD1 (6 bases). The CDR3 has 15 amino acids. Germline V lookup: CDR1 MNHEY, CDR2 SVGAGI. V lost 0 bases to trimming and J lost 5 bases, with 11 bases between them. CDR3 coding DNA: TGTGCCAGCAGTTACTCGAGAGGGGGGGATCAGCCCCAGCATTTT. Its protein product is CASSYSRGGDQPQHF.

The V call is TRBV10-1, the J call TRBJ2-2, with TRBD1 matching over 9 bases. This CDR3 is 15 amino acids long. Germline loops: CDR1 WNHNN, CDR2 SYGVQD (reference sequence). Trimming cost V 5 bases and J 1 base; bases outside gene matches: 2. In nucleotides, the CDR3 is TGCGCCAGCAGTTCGGGACAGGGGAACACCGGGGAGCTGTTTTTT. Its protein product is CASSSGQGNTGELFF.

This clone showed up just once. V usage is TRBV18 and J usage is TRBJ1-3; unclear D gene. The germline CDR1 and CDR2 sequences are KGHSH and LQKENI. This CDR3 is built from 14 residues. Trimming took 3 bases from V and 1 from J, leaving 7 bases between them. The DNA for the CDR3 is TGTGCCAGCTCACCGACGGAGTCTGGAAACACCATATATTTT. Translating it yields CASSPTESGNTIYF.

The chain is built from TRBV6-5 and TRBJ1-2; 10 bases are a match to TRBD1. Germline V gene data show CDR1 as MNHEY and CDR2 as SVGAGI. The V segment lost 5 bases and the J segment 6 bases; nucleotides outside the gene matches: 6. CDR3 length: 14 residues. Here the CDR3 DNA reads TGTGCCAGCAGTCTAGACAGGGGGCGCGATGGCTACACCTTC. This codes for CASSLDRGRDGYTF.

The rearrangement links TRBV6-5 to TRBJ1-1, with 9 nucleotides matching TRBD1. Germline CDR1 and CDR2: MNHEY and SVGAGI. This CDR3 is built from 13 residues. J was trimmed by 4 bases and V by 8 bases; bases with no gene match: 5. The CDR3 DNA is TGTGCCAGCGCCCTACAGGGGGCCACTGAAGCTTTCTTT. It is translated as CASALQGATEAFF.

This clone has a single count. Here the CDR3 DNA reads TGCGCCAGCAGCCAAGACGGAATCGCGGGAAGCTGGGGGGAGCTGTTTTTT. Its translation: CASSQDGIAGSWGELFF. The J gene is TRBJ2-2, the V gene TRBV4-1; D perhaps matches TRBD2 (6 bases). The CDR3 runs to 17 residues. V was cut by 0 bases and J by 8 bases, with 19 bases left in between. In germline, CDR1 is MGHRA, CDR2 YSYEKL.

V usage is TRBV27 and J usage is TRBJ1-5; 7 bases map to TRBD1. Germline CDR1 reads MNHEY; CDR2 reads SMNVEV (reference sequence). There are 13 residues in the CDR3. V shed 5 bases and J 4 bases; nucleotides not matched to a gene: 2. CDR3 loop: CASSVDRNQPQHF. The CDR3 region has the DNA TGTGCCAGCAGTGTGGACAGGAATCAGCCCCAGCATTTT.

CDR3 DNA sequence: TGTGCCAGCAGCTTAATCGCGGGGATTCAAGAGACCCAGTACTTC. Translation gives CASSLIAGIQETQYF. V usage is TRBV7-8 and J usage is TRBJ2-5; D is perhaps TRBD2 (6 bases). The CDR3 contains 15 residues. Germline assignment: CDR1 SGHVS and CDR2 FQNEAQ. The V gene lost 2 bases and the J gene lost 2 bases, with 12 bases spanning the gap.

V and J are TRBV5-8 and TRBJ2-1; 15 bases are shared with TRBD2. Looked up from germline, CDR1 is SGHTS and CDR2 is YDEGEE. The CDR3 runs 17 residues. Trimming took 4 bases from V and 4 from J; bases not matched to a gene: 6. CDR3 sequence reads: CASSVGTSGGQYNEQFF. CDR3 nucleotide sequence: TGTGCCAGCAGCGTAGGGACTAGCGGGGGGCAATACAATGAGCAGTTCTTC.

The chain employs TRBV28 and TRBJ1-3; no reliable D call. The CDR3 has 14 amino acids. Deletions cut 3 bases from V and 4 bases from J, with 10 bases between. In germline, CDR1 is MDHEN, CDR2 SYDVKM. The CDR3 sequence is CASSFQARGNTIYF. The CDR3 DNA sequence: TGTGCCAGCAGTTTTCAGGCTCGGGGAAACACCATATATTTT.

V usage is TRBV4-2 and J usage is TRBJ2-1; a possible D gene is TRBD2 (6 bases). This CDR3 comprises 15 residues. Looked up from germline, CDR1 is LGHNA and CDR2 is YNFKEQ. V was pared by 4 bases and J by 6 bases, with 16 bases between. CDR3 bases: TGTGCCAGCAGCCGCCCGGAGGGGTCGTCCAATGAGCAGTTCTTC. Translation gives CASSRPEGSSNEQFF.

This chain connects TRBV6-5 to TRBJ1-5; D remains ambiguous. Germline V gives CDR1 MNHEY, CDR2 SVGAGI. V was trimmed by 7 bases and J by 6 bases, leaving 13 bases between them. The CDR3 is 13 amino acids. Written as DNA, the CDR3 is TGTGCCAGCAAACGGGTAGGGAGTCAGCCCCAGCATTTT. Residues: CASKRVGSQPQHF.

J is TRBJ1-1 and V is TRBV2; D is unclear. Trimming took off 7 bases at V and 10 bases at J, with 13 bases between the two ends. This CDR3 contains 11 residues. Germline lookup yields CDR1 SNHLY and CDR2 FYNNEI. CDR3 coding DNA: TGTGCCAGCACCCGCGGAGTGGGAGCTTTCTTT. Translation: CASTRGVGAFF.

This chain joins TRBV10-3 and TRBJ1-4, with 7 positions matching TRBD1. After removal of 5 bases from V and 8 bases from J, the junction contained 2 bases not matched to a gene. The germline gives CDR1 ENHRY, CDR2 SYGVKD. The CDR3 sequence is 12 residues long. The CDR3 sequence: CAISQGGEKLFF. As DNA, the CDR3 is TGTGCCATCAGTCAGGGGGGAGAAAAACTGTTTTTT.

This clone was picked up a small number of times. This chain joins TRBV18 and TRBJ1-4, with D perhaps TRBD1 (6 bases). Germline V gene lookup returns CDR1 KGHSH and CDR2 LQKENI. The germline V and J ends were trimmed by 3 bases and 2 bases, with 10 bases remaining between them. The CDR3 length is 15 residues. CDR3 sequence reads: CASSPSGDTNEKLFF. The DNA of the CDR3 is TGTGCCAGCTCACCCTCAGGGGATACTAATGAAAAACTGTTTTTT.

Comment on this clone: The identical CDR3 is also encoded by other nucleotide sequences in the sample. This chain joins TRBV19 and TRBJ1-2; D is undetermined. Germline V gene sequence: CDR1 LNHDA, CDR2 SQIVND (reference sequence). With 3 bases removed from V and 8 bases from J, the gap between germline ends came to 10 bases. This CDR3 has 12 residues. CDR3 nucleotide sequence: TGTGCCAGTAGTATTGGAGGTTTGGGCTACACCTTC. Translating it yields CASSIGGLGYTF.